This T cell receptor beta chain is from a study of spatial heterogeneity in lung cancer. Unique molecular identifiers tagged every individual TCR cDNA molecule. TCRdb reanalysed the 5' RACE reads using MiXCR and keeps one entry per CDR3 protein. The table shows over 50,000 distinct CDR3 sequences, with under 7.5% occurring only once. The germline V gene has CDR1 KGHDR and CDR2 SFDVKD. J was trimmed by 3 bases and V by 5 bases; bases with no gene match: 9. The CDR3 totals 15 residues. Study-wide results and caveats: Ubiquitous expanded tumor TCRs showed up in blood more at resection than follow-up.

This clonotype turned up a few times. Its antigen is undetermined. Stated time point: sample taken at primary tumor resection. Donors were 72 untreated early-stage non-small cell lung cancer patients. Whole RNA, isolated from tumor, nontumor lung or frozen PBMC, was sequenced without prior sorting. The chain couples TRBV24-1 to TRBJ2-7; 7 nucleotides align to TRBD1. The sample consisted of PBMCs, taken at surgery. The clonotype comes from a female donor with early-stage non-small cell lung cancer. CDR3 residues: CATSASRDRSYEQYF. For the CDR3, the DNA is TGTGCCACCAGTGCCTCCCGGGACAGAAGCTACGAGCAGTACTTC.